The TCR beta chain described here comes from a study of T cells after yellow fever vaccination. Via MiXCR, TCRdb re-called the 5' RACE reads, giving one row per CDR3 protein. The data contain 340,000 or so distinct CDR3 sequences, about 12% of them singletons. CDR1 and CDR2 from the germline V gene are SGHRS and YFSETQ. Deletions cut 7 bases from V and 0 bases from J, with 15 bases between. This CDR3 is 15 amino acids long. This chain connects TRBV5-1 to TRBJ2-3; a possible D gene is TRBD2 (6 bases). The receptor comes from a man aged 18 to 29 who received the YFV17D yellow fever vaccine. This material consisted of CD4+ T cells sorted from PBMCs, taken 15 days after the yellow fever booster vaccination. For the CDR3, the DNA is TGCGCCAGCGGCGGAATAGCGGAAAGCACAGATACGCAGTATTTT. Protein: CASGGIAESTDTQYF.